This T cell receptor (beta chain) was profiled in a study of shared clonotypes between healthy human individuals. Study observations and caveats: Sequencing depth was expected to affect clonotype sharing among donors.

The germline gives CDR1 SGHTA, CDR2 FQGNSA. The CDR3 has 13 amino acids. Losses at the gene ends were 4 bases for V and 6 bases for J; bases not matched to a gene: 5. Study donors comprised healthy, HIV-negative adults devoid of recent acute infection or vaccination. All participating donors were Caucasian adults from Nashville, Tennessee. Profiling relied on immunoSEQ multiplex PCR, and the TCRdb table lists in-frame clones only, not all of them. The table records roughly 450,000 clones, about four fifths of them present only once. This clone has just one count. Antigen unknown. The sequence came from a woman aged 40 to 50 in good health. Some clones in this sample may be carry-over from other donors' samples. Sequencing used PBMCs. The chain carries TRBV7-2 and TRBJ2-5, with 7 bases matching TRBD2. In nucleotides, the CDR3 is TGTGCCAGCAGCTCCTCGGGACTAAAGACCCAGTACTTC. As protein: CASSSSGLKTQYF.